Listed here is a single T cell receptor beta chain. Its antigen is as yet unknown. There are 15 residues in the CDR3. Trimming left V 2 bases short and J 1 base short, with 12 bases between. Germline-derived CDR1 and CDR2 are SGHRS and YFSETQ. This sample is part of a study of OX40 agonist ivuxolimab in advanced cancers. Background on the study: The diagnoses of dose-escalation patients were hepatocellular carcinoma, melanoma, renal cell or head and neck cancer. Mean age around 60 years, range roughly 23 to 79; 82.7% male.

Repertoires were generated with immunoSEQ multiplex PCR, while TCRdb's copy carries only in-frame clones and drops some. The sample comprises about 30,000 clones, under 85% of which are singletons, and about an eighth rests with the top ten. Study-level points and caveats: CD4+ and CD8+ T cells in blood underwent clonal expansion by week 6 at 0.1 to 3.0 mg/kg. It was not determined which antigens were specifically recognized by the peripheral T cells that had undergone clonal expansion.

The sequences come from CD4+ or CD8+ T cells sorted from blood, collected in a trial of the OX40 agonist ivuxolimab. The V gene is TRBV5-1, the J gene TRBJ2-5; the D call may be TRBD1 or TRBD2 (5 bases each). This TCR was sampled from an adult with an advanced solid tumor such as melanoma, head and neck, liver or kidney cancer. The CDR3 is CASSLYPGTQETQYF. The DNA for the CDR3 is TGCGCCAGCAGCTTATACCCAGGGACCCAAGAGACCCAGTACTTC.